This is a list of T cell receptor beta chains from one sample in a study of response to subunit inactivated influenza vaccine. TCRdb re-analysed the RT-PCR reads in MiXCR, keeping a single row per CDR3 protein. The table includes some 600,000 distinct CDR3 sequences, 11% to 15% detected once. The material was PBMCs from blood, obtained around 14 days before vaccination. The receptor source for this set is a man between 50 and 59 years old who received an inactivated influenza vaccine. Both conserved end residues are part of each CDR3. The D gene is left open where the match is weak. Size is stated for part of the rows, as once, few or many counts, or as a class when the clone is expanded.

cdr3_aa | cdr3_nt | v_call | d_call | j_call | clone_size
CASSQQGRADTQYF | TGTGCCAGCAGCCAACAGGGTCGGGCAGATACGCAGTATTTT | TRBV3-1 | . | TRBJ2-3 | .
CASSLALGKTNEKLFF | TGTGCCAGCAGTTTAGCGCTTGGGAAGACGAATGAAAAACTGTTTTTT | TRBV12-3/TRBV12-4 | . | TRBJ1-4 | many
CASSLASGAPHLQYF | TGCGCCAGCAGCTTGGCTTCGGGGGCCCCCCACCTACAGTACTTC | TRBV5-1 | . | TRBJ2-7 | few
CASSKQGASNQPQHF | TGTGCCAGCAGCAAACAGGGTGCGAGCAATCAGCCCCAGCATTTT | TRBV4-2 | . | TRBJ1-5 | few
CASSQGAGGGPPDTQYF | TGTGCCAGCAGCCAAGGAGCTGGTGGGGGCCCTCCAGATACGCAGTATTTT | TRBV14 | . | TRBJ2-3 | .
CASSFATHALDSLF | TGCGCCAGCAGCTTTGCGACCCACGCTCTCGATTCTCTCTTC | TRBV5-1 | . | TRBJ2-5 | many
CSARGRRDEKLFF | TGCAGTGCTAGGGGTCGGAGGGATGAAAAACTGTTTTTT | TRBV20-1 | . | TRBJ1-4 | .
CASSSHPGLADNEQFF | TGTGCCAGCAGTTCACATCCGGGACTAGCGGACAATGAGCAGTTCTTC | TRBV27 | TRBD2 | TRBJ2-1 | many
CSVRDRDYQETQYF | TGCAGCGTGAGGGACAGAGATTACCAAGAGACCCAGTACTTC | TRBV29-1 | TRBD1 | TRBJ2-5 | few
CASSEYASGSYEQYF | TGTGCCAGCAGTGAGTACGCCAGCGGATCCTACGAGCAGTACTTC | TRBV6-4 | . | TRBJ2-7 | .
CSARGLRGGGDYNEQFF | TGCAGTGCTAGAGGCCTGCGGGGAGGGGGGGACTACAATGAGCAGTTCTTC | TRBV20-1 | . | TRBJ2-1 | .
CASSRDPTGGEAFF | TGTGCCAGCAGCCGCGACCCAACAGGGGGAGAAGCTTTCTTT | TRBV5-6 | TRBD1 | TRBJ1-1 | .
CASSQDDRYEQYF | TGTGCCAGCAGCCAAGATGACCGGTACGAGCAGTACTTC | TRBV3-1 | . | TRBJ2-7 | many
CASSQVRLSYNEQFF | TGTGCCAGCAGCCAAGTCCGGCTATCCTACAATGAGCAGTTCTTC | TRBV3-1 | . | TRBJ2-1 | few
CASSFFLGPSYEQYF | TGTGCCAGCAGCTTCTTTCTTGGGCCCTCCTACGAGCAGTACTTC | TRBV5-6 | . | TRBJ2-7 | many
CSVGGRFHNEQFF | TGCAGCGTGGGGGGGCGATTCCACAATGAGCAGTTCTTC | TRBV29-1 | . | TRBJ2-1 | few
CASSPTGGRAKNIQYF | TGTGCCAGCAGCCCAACGGGGGGGAGGGCCAAAAACATTCAGTACTTC | TRBV28 | TRBD2 | TRBJ2-4 | .